This TCR beta chain was captured in a study of blood T cell repertoires in COVID-19. On the study more broadly: Specimens from acute and convalescent COVID-19 originated in the United States, Italy and Spain.

The assay was immunoSEQ multiplex PCR, and TCRdb's table has in-frame clones only and misses some. Of some 58,000 clones in the sample, about 77% were seen once. There are 12 residues in the CDR3. The germline gives CDR1 SGHNT, CDR2 YYREEE (reference sequence). V dropped 5 bases and J dropped 8 bases, with 13 bases sitting between them. This clone is a singleton in its sample. The sequencing input was peripheral blood. The clonotype comes from a human donor in a cohort sampled during active COVID-19. The chain joins TRBV5-4 to TRBJ1-2; D is unclear. CDR3 region: CASSRDRRGYTF. The CDR3 DNA reads TGTGCCAGCAGTCGGGATCGGCGAGGCTACACCTTC.